The TCR beta chain under discussion was sequenced for a study of radiation and T cells in renal cell carcinoma. TCRdb's table, derived via immunoSEQ multiplex PCR, lists solely in-frame clones and lacks some. The sample has over 120,000 clones; more than 70% are singletons. Time point here: baseline pretreatment blood. The treatment is: 15 Gy SBRT to primary tumor, nephrectomy 4 weeks later. V was shortened by 5 bases and J by 11 bases, with 18 bases between the two germline ends. This CDR3 has 14 amino acids. Per germline, CDR1 LGHNA and CDR2 YSLEER. Sequenced here: blood, sampled from a patient whose treatment included radiotherapy and nephrectomy. The source of this sequence is a woman in her forties or fifties with renal cell carcinoma. The rearrangement uses TRBV4-3 and TRBJ1-4, with D unresolved. The DNA for the CDR3 is TGCGCCAGCAGCTCCGGGAGCACCTTTCGGAAACTGTTTTTT. Translating gives CASSSGSTFRKLFF.